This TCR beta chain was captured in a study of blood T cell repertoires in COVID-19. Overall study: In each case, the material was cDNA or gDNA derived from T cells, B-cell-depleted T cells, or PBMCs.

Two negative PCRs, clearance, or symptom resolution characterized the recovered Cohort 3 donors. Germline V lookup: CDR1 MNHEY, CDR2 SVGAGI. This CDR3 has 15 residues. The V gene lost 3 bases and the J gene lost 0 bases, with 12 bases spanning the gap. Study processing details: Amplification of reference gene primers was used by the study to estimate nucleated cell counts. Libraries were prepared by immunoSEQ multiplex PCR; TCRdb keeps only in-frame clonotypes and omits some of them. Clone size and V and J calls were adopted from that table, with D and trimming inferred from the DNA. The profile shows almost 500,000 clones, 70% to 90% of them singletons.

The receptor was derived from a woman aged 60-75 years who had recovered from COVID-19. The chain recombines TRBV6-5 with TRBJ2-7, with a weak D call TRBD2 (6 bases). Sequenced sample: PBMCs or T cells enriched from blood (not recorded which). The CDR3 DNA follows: TGTGCCAGCAGTTATGGTGGGAGGAGCTCCTACGAGCAGTACTTC. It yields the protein CASSYGGRSSYEQYF.